Listed below are T cell receptor beta chains from one sample, sequenced in a study of blood T cell repertoires in COVID-19. The method was immunoSEQ multiplex PCR; TCRdb's version includes in-frame clones alone and lacks a portion of them. The table includes about 100,000 clones, 80% detected once. The specimen was peripheral blood. These receptors all come from a man between 65 and 85 years old with active or convalescent COVID-19. CDR3s leave out the opening cysteine and the closing phenylalanine or tryptophan.

V,CDR3
TRBV15,ATSRQRLGETQY
TRBV19,ASSIGREGELF
TRBV5-6,ASSPRTGGNQPQH
TRBV19,ASSTGIFSYEQY
TRBV30,AWRAPSGNYNEQF
TRBV7-8,ASSLLAGSYEQY
TRBV7-9,ASSLSELNYGYT
TRBV3-1/TRBV3-2,ASSDQTGMTYGYT
TRBV11-1,ASSLTDKGSGGYT
TRBV28,ASRSGTGELF
TRBV6-5,ASSYGPSGEQY
TRBV10-3,AIGLAASYEQY
TRBV11-2,ASSIEHINEQF
TRBV5-4,ASSLGGGREIVNEQF
TRBV25-1,ASSGLRDRDYGYT
TRBV30,AWKGAGIGYT
TRBV27,ASQGVGAGFTQY
TRBV19,ASSIVGQALGEQF
TRBV3-1/TRBV3-2,ASSPPGTSAFYEQY
TRBV3-1/TRBV3-2,ASSQAADTQY
TRBV24-1,ATSEGTDYGYT
TRBV24-1,ATSDTLGQDFQETQY
TRBV27,ASSGLAGAHNEQF
TRBV2,ASASSSYNEQF
TRBV25-1,ASSREGISPLH
TRBV2,ASRGRAGETQY
TRBV11-1,ASSKGVDNSPLH
TRBV3-1/TRBV3-2,ASSLWTVNEKLF
TRBV28,ASSLPGQGQY
TRBV28,ASSFGGNRDTQY
TRBV28,ASRLAGRGTNEKLF
TRBV6-6,ASSSDRKGTGELF
TRBV7-2,ASSLSSGRPYNEQF
TRBV10-3,AISEPTGNTEAF
TRBV9,ASSEGGPQGNTIY
TRBV18,ASSPEASPNTGELF
TRBV7-9,ASSPNSGIHGYT
TRBV5-1,ASSLTGYTEAF
TRBV18,ASSPRTSGGETQY
TRBV5-1,ASSWGRQGGPSSYNEQF
TRBV6-5,ASTIGQGGNTIY
TRBV7-8,ASSLAHRGDMNTEAF
TRBV9,ASSVGQGGYYEQY
TRBV16,ASSHFAVSGSTDTQY
TRBV6-2/TRBV6-3,ASSYSTSGGEQF
TRBV6-5,ASRKQSSSYEQY
TRBV19,ASGTGKETQY
TRBV3-1/TRBV3-2,ASSQANSDSPLH
TRBV19,ASSSGTGTDTQY
TRBV27,ASSPKGTGYGYT
TRBV4-2,ASSQDQFGTGNRGYGYT
TRBV11-2,ASTVGTSKYEQY
TRBV27,ASSPQTGYGYT